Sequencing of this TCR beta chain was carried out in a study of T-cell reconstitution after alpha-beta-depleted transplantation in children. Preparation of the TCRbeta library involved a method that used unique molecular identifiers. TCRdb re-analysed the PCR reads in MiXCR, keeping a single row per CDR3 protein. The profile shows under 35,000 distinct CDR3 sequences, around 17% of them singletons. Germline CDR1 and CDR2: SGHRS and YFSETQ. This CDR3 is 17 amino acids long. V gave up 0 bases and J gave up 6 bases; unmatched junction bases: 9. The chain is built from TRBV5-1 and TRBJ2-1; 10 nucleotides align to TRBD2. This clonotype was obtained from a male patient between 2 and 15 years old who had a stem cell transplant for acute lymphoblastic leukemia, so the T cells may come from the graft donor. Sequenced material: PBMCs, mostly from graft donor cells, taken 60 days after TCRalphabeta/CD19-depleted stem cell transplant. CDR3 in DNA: TGCGCCAGCAGCTTGGGGCCTAGCGGGGGTGGGGGCAATGAGCAGTTCTTC. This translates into CASSLGPSGGGGNEQFF. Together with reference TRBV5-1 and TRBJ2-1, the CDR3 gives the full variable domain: KAGVTQTPRYLIKTRGQQVTLSCSPISGHRSVSWYQQTPGQGLQFLFEYFSETQRNKGNFPGRFSGRQFSNSRSEMNVSTLELGDSALYLCASSLGPSGGGGNEQFFGPGTRLTVL.